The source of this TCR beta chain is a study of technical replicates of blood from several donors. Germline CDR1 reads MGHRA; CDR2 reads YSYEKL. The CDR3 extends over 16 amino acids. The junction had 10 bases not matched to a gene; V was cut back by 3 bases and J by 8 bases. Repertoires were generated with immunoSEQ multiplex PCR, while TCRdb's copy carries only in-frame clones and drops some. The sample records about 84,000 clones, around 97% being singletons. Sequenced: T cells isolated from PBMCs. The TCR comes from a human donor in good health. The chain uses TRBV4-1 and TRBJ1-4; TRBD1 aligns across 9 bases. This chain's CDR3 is CASSQAAGTGLEKLFF. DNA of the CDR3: TGCGCCAGCAGCCAGGCTGCCGGGACAGGGTTGGAAAAACTGTTTTTT.